A single T cell receptor (beta chain) is shown here with its context. The antigen is undetermined. Clones were sequenced by immunoSEQ multiplex PCR, and TCRdb holds only the in-frame ones, with some missing. The sample contains 150,000 to 200,000 clones, roughly 87% of which appear only once. CDR1 is MNHNS and CDR2 is SASEGT in the germline V gene. With 3 bases removed from V and 7 bases from J, the gap between germline ends came to 13 bases. The CDR3 consists of 14 residues. These data originate in a study of T cell responses to AZD1222 COVID-19 vaccine. Study-level results: The number of AZD1222 recipients seropositive at baseline was only 5 to 7. As reported, nearly half of all spike-specific TCRs target variant regions that are unmutated. None of the repertoires were sampled until the peak T cell response had passed.

This chain joins TRBV6-1 and TRBJ1-5; TRBD1 might be the D (6 bases). The source was peripheral blood, collected on day 0 of AZD1222 vaccination. The source is an adult in good health. The CDR3 coding sequence is TGTGCCAGCAGTGACAACAGGGTCAGCCAGCCCCAGCATTTT. It is translated as CASSDNRVSQPQHF.